This T cell receptor (beta chain) was identified during a study of OX40 agonist ivuxolimab in advanced cancers. Findings and limits, study-wide: The CD4+ and CD8+ T cells in the blood had expanded clonally by week 6 at 0.1 to 3.0 mg/kg.

Concerning this clone: Antigen: not known.

TCRdb's copy holds only in-frame clones and misses some; the assay was immunoSEQ multiplex PCR. Of about 96,000 clones in the sample, roughly 80% were seen once. Blood draws occurred at baseline, cycle 4 day 1, and cycle 7 day 1. Germline CDR1 is MGHRA and CDR2 is YSYEKL. The CDR3 is 16 amino acids. J was trimmed by 12 bases and V by 0 bases; bases with no gene match: 9. The material was CD4+ or CD8+ T cells sorted from blood, obtained in a trial of the OX40 agonist ivuxolimab. This clonotype originated in an adult with an advanced solid tumor such as melanoma, head and neck, liver or kidney cancer. The V call is TRBV4-1, the J call TRBJ2-1; 12 nucleotides match TRBD2. CDR3 region: CASSQEGTSGLGGQFF. The DNA for the CDR3 is TGCGCCAGCAGCCAAGAAGGGACTAGCGGGTTGGGGGGGCAGTTCTTC.